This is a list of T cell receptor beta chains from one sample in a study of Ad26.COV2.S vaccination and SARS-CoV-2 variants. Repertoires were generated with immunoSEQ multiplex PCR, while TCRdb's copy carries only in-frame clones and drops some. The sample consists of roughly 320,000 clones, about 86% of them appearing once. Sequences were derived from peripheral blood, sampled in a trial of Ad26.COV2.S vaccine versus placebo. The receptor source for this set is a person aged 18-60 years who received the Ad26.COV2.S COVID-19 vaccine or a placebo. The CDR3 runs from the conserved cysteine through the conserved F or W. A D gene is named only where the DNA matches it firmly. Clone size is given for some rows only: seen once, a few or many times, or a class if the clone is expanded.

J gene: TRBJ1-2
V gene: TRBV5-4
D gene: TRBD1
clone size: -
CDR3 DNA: TGTGCCAGCAGCTATTCGACAGGGATCCCTGGCTACACCTTC
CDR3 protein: CASSYSTGIPGYTF

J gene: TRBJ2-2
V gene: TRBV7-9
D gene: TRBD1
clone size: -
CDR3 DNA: TGTGCCAGCAGCTTCACAGGGGTCTCTCCCGGGGAGCTGTTTTTT
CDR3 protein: CASSFTGVSPGELFF

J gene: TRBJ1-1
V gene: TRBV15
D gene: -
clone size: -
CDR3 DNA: TGTGCCACCCAGGAGGGACGGAACACTGAAGCTTTCTTT
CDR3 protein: CATQEGRNTEAFF

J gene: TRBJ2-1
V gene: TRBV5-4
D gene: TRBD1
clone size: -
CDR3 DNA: TGTGCCAGCAGCTCCGGGACAGGGGGTAGCAATGAGCAGTTCTTC
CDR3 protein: CASSSGTGGSNEQFF

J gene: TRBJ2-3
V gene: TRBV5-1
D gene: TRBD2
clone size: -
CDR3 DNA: TGCGCCAGCAGCTCCACCTCGGTTAGCGGGGGGACAGATACGCAGTATTTT
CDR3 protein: CASSSTSVSGGTDTQYF

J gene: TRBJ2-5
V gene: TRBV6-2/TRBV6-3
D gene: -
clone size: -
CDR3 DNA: TGTGCCAGCAGTCCCCGGGTCCGACTTCAACCTACACAAACCCAGTACTTC
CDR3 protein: CASSPRVRLQPTQTQYF

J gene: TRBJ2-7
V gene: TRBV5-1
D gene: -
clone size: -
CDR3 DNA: TGCGCCAGCAGCTTGGCTGGTGGGGGGGCGGTGGGTTTTGGGAACGAGCAGTACTTC
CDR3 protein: CASSLAGGGAVGFGNEQYF

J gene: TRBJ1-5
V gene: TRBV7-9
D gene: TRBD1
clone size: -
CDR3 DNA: TGTGCCAGCAGCCGGGACAGCCCATATAGCAATCAGCCCCAGCATTTT
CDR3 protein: CASSRDSPYSNQPQHF

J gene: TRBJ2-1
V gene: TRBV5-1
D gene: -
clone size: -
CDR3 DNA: TGCGCCAGCAGCTTGACAGTGTTCGATGAGCAGTTCTTC
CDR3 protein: CASSLTVFDEQFF

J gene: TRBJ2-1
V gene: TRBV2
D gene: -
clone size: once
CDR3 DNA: TGTGCCAGCAGTGAAGTGGACAGATACAATGAGCAGTTCTTC
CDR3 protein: CASSEVDRYNEQFF

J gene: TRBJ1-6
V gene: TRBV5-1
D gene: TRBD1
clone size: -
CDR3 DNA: TGCGCCAGCAGCTCGGACAGGTATAATTCACCCCTCCACTTT
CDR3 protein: CASSSDRYNSPLHF

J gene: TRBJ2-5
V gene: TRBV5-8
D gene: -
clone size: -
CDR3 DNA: TGTGCCAGCAGCTTGGGGGTAGTCCAAGAGACCCAGTACTTC
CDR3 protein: CASSLGVVQETQYF

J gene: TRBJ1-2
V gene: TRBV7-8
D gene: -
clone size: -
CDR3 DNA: TGTGCCAGCAGCCCCAGGGGTGCTCTTTCCTTC
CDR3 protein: CASSPRGALSF

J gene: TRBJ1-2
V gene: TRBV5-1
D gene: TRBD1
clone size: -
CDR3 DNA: TGCGCCAGCAGGCGGGCCTCAGGGGGCTCCTATGGCTACACCTTC
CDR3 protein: CASRRASGGSYGYTF

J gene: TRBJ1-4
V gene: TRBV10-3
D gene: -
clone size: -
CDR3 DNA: TGTGCCACCCACCACACAACTAATGAAAAACTGTTTTTT
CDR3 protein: CATHHTTNEKLFF

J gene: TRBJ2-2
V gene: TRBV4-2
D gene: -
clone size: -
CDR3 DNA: TGTGCCAGCAGCCAAGATCTCCGGAGCGGGGAGCTGTTTTTT
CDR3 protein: CASSQDLRSGELFF

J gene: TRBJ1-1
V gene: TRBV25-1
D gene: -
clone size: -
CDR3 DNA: TGTGCCAGCAGAACAGGTGCCGTCACTGAAGCTTTCTTT
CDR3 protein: CASRTGAVTEAFF

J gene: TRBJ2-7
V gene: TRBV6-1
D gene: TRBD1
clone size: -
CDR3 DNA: TGTGCCAGCAGTGTTTCGTCTGGACAGGGTCCCTACGAGCAGTACTTC
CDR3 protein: CASSVSSGQGPYEQYF

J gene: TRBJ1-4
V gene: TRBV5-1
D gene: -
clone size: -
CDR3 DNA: TGCGCCAGCAGCTTGGGTGAAAAACTGTTTTTT
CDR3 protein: CASSLGEKLFF

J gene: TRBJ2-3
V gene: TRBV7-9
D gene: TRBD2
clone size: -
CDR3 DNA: TGTGCCAGCAGCGTAGCGGGGCGCACAGATACGCAGTATTTT
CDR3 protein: CASSVAGRTDTQYF

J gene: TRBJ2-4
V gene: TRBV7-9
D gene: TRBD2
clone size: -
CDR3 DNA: TGTGCCAGCAGCCAAGTAAGGGGGACTAGCGTTAACATTCAGTACTTC
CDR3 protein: CASSQVRGTSVNIQYF

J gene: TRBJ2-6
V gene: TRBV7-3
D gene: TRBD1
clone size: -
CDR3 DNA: TGTGCCAGCAGGTTGCCGGGACAGGGGTTCTCTGGGGCCAACGTCCTGACTTTC
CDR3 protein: CASRLPGQGFSGANVLTF

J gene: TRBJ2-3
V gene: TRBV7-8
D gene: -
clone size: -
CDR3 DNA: TGTGCCAGCCAAATGGCAAATACGCAGTATTTT
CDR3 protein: CASQMANTQYF

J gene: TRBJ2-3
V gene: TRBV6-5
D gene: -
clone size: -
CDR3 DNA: TGTGCCAGCAGTTACTCGATGGGGCTTGGAACAGATACGCAGTATTTT
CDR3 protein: CASSYSMGLGTDTQYF

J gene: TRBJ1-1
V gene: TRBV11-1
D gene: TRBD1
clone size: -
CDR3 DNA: TGTGCCAGCAGCCCCGGACAGGGAAAAATGAACACTGAAGCTTTCTTT
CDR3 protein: CASSPGQGKMNTEAFF

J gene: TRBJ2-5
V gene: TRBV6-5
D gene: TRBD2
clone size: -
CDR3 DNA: TGTGCCAGCAGTTCAAGACTAGCGGGGTTCCAAGAGACCCAGTACTTC
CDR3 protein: CASSSRLAGFQETQYF

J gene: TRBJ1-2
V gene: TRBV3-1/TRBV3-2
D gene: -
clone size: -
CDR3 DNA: TGTGCCAGCCAGGAGGGGTCTTCTGGCTACACCTTC
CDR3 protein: CASQEGSSGYTF